Below, one TCR beta chain is given with its context. Its antigen is still unknown. J gave up 5 bases and V 5 bases, and 13 bases lay outside the gene matches. There are 17 residues in the CDR3. CDR1 is KGHDR and CDR2 is SFDVKD in the germline V gene. The data stem from a study of T-cell reconstitution after alpha-beta-depleted transplantation in children. Findings of the study overall: Several hundred rapidly expanded clones from non-depleted graft cells reportedly supplied alpha-beta T cells about two months post-transplant. By one year post-transplant, T-cell counts and diversity largely arose from T cells that were newly produced. It was surviving recipient T cells and thymic progenitors that gave some patients high TCRbeta diversity at day 60.

Researchers prepared the TCRbeta library using unique molecular identifiers, the study reports. TCRdb called the PCR reads again in MiXCR, with one record for every CDR3 protein. This table has over 200,000 distinct CDR3 sequences, under 20% appearing once. This sequence originates from a male patient aged 2 to 10 who had a stem cell transplant for acute lymphoblastic leukemia, so the T cells may come from the graft donor. V is TRBV24-1 and J is TRBJ2-1; 8 positions match TRBD1. Sequenced here: PBMCs, mostly from graft donor cells, sampled 360 days after TCRalphabeta/CD19-depleted stem cell transplant. CDR3 sequence: CATSGVGRDRSNNEQFF. The CDR3 nucleotides read TGTGCCACCAGTGGCGTGGGCCGGGACAGGAGCAACAATGAGCAGTTCTTC.